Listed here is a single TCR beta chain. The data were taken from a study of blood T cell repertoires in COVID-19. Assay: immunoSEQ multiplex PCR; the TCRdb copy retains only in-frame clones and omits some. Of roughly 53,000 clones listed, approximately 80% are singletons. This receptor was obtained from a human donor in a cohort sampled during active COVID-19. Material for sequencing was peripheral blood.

The chain's CDR3 is CASSSETGGPNEKLFF. CDR3 in DNA: TGTGCCAGCAGCTCCGAGACAGGGGGACCTAATGAAAAACTGTTTTTT. The V and J genes are TRBV7-9 and TRBJ1-4; TRBD1 aligns across 9 bases. Germline lookup yields CDR1 SEHNR and CDR2 FQNEAQ (reference sequence). The CDR3 runs to 16 residues. Losses at the gene ends were 4 bases for V and 3 bases for J; bases not matched to a gene: 6.